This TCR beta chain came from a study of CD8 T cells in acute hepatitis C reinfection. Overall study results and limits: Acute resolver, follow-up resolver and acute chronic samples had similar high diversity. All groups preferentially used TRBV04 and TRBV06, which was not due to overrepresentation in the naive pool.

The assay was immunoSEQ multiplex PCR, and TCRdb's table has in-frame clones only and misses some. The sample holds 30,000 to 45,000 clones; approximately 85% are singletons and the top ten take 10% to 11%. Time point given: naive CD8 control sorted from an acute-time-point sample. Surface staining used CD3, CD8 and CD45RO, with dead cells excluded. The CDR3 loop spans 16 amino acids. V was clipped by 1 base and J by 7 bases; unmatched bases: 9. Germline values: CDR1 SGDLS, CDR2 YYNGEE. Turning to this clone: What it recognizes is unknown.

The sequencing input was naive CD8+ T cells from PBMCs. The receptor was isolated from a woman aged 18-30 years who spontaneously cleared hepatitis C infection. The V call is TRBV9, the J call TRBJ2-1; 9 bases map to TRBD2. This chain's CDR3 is CASSVYASGAVNEQFF. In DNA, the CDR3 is TGTGCCAGCAGCGTATACGCTAGCGGGGCGGTGAATGAGCAGTTCTTC.